One sample yielded the 21 T cell receptor beta chains listed below, sequenced in a study of blood T cell repertoires in COVID-19. Assay used: immunoSEQ multiplex PCR; TCRdb lists only in-frame clones, some missing. The sample has approximately 110,000 clones, approximately 90% seen once. The sequenced material came from peripheral blood. Receptors were obtained from a human donor in a cohort sampled during active COVID-19.

This chain connects TRBV9 to TRBJ2-3; 8 bases match TRBD2. V dropped 4 bases and J dropped 3; count of bases not matched to a gene: 7. Germline values: CDR1 SGDLS, CDR2 YYNGEE. The CDR3 length is 15 residues. For the CDR3, the DNA is TGTGCCAGCAGCACCCTACTAGCGGTTACAGATACGCAGTATTTT. Amino acid sequence: CASSTLLAVTDTQYF.

The chain carries TRBV7-6 and TRBJ1-3; 7 bases align to TRBD1. This CDR3 region has 15 residues. From germline, CDR1 is SGHVS and CDR2 FNYEAQ. Trimming took 1 base from V and 3 from J; bases not matched to a gene: 3. CDR3 amino acids: CASSLGTGVGNTIYF. DNA of the CDR3: TGTGCCAGCAGCTTAGGCACAGGGGTTGGAAACACCATATATTTT.

The chain uses TRBV7-2 and TRBJ1-3; possibly TRBD1 for D (6 bases). Germline V gene data show CDR1 as SGHTA and CDR2 as FQGNSA. The CDR3 runs 16 residues. The ends were cut back, 5 bases at V and 3 bases at J, with 17 bases in the middle. The CDR3: CASSALGAGGGNTIYF. CDR3 coding DNA: TGTGCCAGCAGCGCCTTGGGGGCGGGCGGTGGAAACACCATATATTTT.

V and J are TRBV15 and TRBJ1-1; possible D gene TRBD1, 5 bases. Per the germline V gene, CDR1 is LNHNV and CDR2 is YYDKDF (reference sequence). This CDR3 contains 17 residues. Trimming removed 1 base from V and 2 bases from J, with 17 bases in between. CDR3 coding DNA: TGTGCCACCAGCAGAGGACCCCATACAGGACCAAACACTGAAGCTTTCTTT. Amino acids: CATSRGPHTGPNTEAFF.

The chain recombines TRBV5-8 with TRBJ1-1; D is unclear. The germline V and J ends were trimmed by 4 bases and 5 bases, with 18 bases remaining between them. The CDR3 sequence is 15 residues long. Germline V CDR1 and CDR2: SGHTS, YDEGEE. The CDR3 coding sequence is TGTGCCAGCAGCCCCGAGGAAGGCGGGCAGACTGAAGCTTTCTTT. Amino acids: CASSPEEGGQTEAFF.

The J gene is TRBJ2-7, the V gene TRBV7-9; 7 bases line up with TRBD1. In germline, CDR1 is SEHNR, CDR2 FQNEAQ (reference sequence). The CDR3 covers 15 residues. Unmatched junction bases numbered 9, after V lost 5 bases and J lost 2 bases. In DNA, the CDR3 is TGTGCCAGCAGCCCCCGGACAGGAAGGGCCTACGAGCAGTACTTC. Translated, it gives CASSPRTGRAYEQYF.

The J gene is TRBJ1-1, the V gene TRBV9, with TRBD1 as a possible D gene (5 bases). The germline V and J ends were trimmed by 0 bases and 4 bases, with 10 bases remaining between them. CDR3 length: 14 residues. Germline V lookup: CDR1 SGDLS, CDR2 YYNGEE. The CDR3 protein is CASSVGGESTEAFF. In DNA, the CDR3 is TGTGCCAGCAGCGTAGGGGGGGAGTCCACTGAAGCTTTCTTT.

This chain connects TRBV5-1 to TRBJ2-2, with D possibly TRBD1 on 6 matching bases. The CDR3 is 15 amino acids. V was clipped by 2 bases and J by 0 bases, with 8 bases between them. Germline V CDR1 and CDR2: SGHRS, YFSETQ. Here the CDR3 DNA reads TGCGCCAGCAGCTTACAGGGCTCGAACACCGGGGAGCTGTTTTTT. It translates to CASSLQGSNTGELFF.

The chain couples TRBV5-1 to TRBJ2-3; the D gene is possibly TRBD2 (6 bases). The length of the CDR3 is 13 residues. CDR1 is SGHRS and CDR2 is YFSETQ in the germline V gene. Trimming cost V 4 bases and J 6 bases, with 12 bases left between them. The CDR3 protein is CASSPGGVDTQYF. The DNA of the CDR3 is TGCGCCAGCAGCCCGGGCGGGGTGGATACGCAGTATTTT. Filled out from reference TRBV5-1 and TRBJ2-3, the complete variable domain reads KAGVTQTPRYLIKTRGQQVTLSCSPISGHRSVSWYQQTPGQGLQFLFEYFSETQRNKGNFPGRFSGRQFSNSRSEMNVSTLELGDSALYLCASSPGGVDTQYFGPGTRLTVL.

This chain uses TRBV18 with TRBJ1-4; D remains ambiguous. The V and J ends lost 1 base and 0 bases respectively, with 12 bases between them. The CDR3 totals 17 residues. Germline V gives CDR1 KGHSH, CDR2 LQKENI. The CDR3 DNA is TGTGCCAGCTCACCACTCACTCTCAAAGCAACTAATGAAAAACTGTTTTTT. Amino acids: CASSPLTLKATNEKLFF.

The chain carries TRBV7-9 and TRBJ2-7; TRBD1 matches 7 bases. The CDR3 has 14 residues. Germline trimming cut 3 bases from V and 1 base from J; bases unmatched to any gene: 3. Germline CDR1 reads SEHNR; CDR2 reads FQNEAQ (reference sequence). The CDR3: CASSFPGQSYEQYF. Written as DNA, the CDR3 is TGTGCCAGCAGCTTTCCGGGACAGTCCTACGAGCAGTACTTC.

The chain is built from TRBV6-5 and TRBJ1-6; D perhaps matches TRBD1 (6 bases). The ends were cut back, 5 bases at V and 5 bases at J, with 13 bases in the middle. This CDR3 is 15 amino acids long. The V gene's germline CDR1 is MNHEY and CDR2 SVGAGI. For the CDR3, the DNA is TGTGCCAGCAGTCCACGACAGGTCCATAATTCACCCCTCCACTTT. It translates to CASSPRQVHNSPLHF.

This chain links TRBV19 with TRBJ1-2; TRBD1 is a possible D gene (5 bases). In germline, CDR1 is LNHDA, CDR2 SQIVND (reference sequence). The CDR3 is made up of 15 amino acids. The V end was cut by 5 bases, the J end by 0 bases, with 13 bases between. Here the CDR3 reads CASSSTAPSNYGYTF. The CDR3, as DNA: TGTGCCAGTAGTTCGACAGCCCCCTCTAACTATGGCTACACCTTC.

This clone was counted a single time. The chain has TRBV5-1 and TRBJ2-5; perhaps TRBD2 as D (5 bases). V dropped 4 bases and J dropped 1 base, with 17 bases sitting between them. Germline V CDR1 and CDR2: SGHRS, YFSETQ. This CDR3 has 16 amino acids. The CDR3 DNA reads TGCGCCAGCAGCCCCGGGCCTCTAGCCTCCCAAGAGACCCAGTACTTC. This gives the protein CASSPGPLASQETQYF.

The gene calls are TRBV12-5 and TRBJ2-1; D is unclear. The CDR3 consists of 14 residues. Per germline, CDR1 LGHNT and CDR2 FRNRAP. The ends were cut back, 1 base at V and 0 bases at J, with 4 bases in the middle. CDR3 residues: CASGLGSSYNEQFF. The CDR3 DNA follows: TGTGCTAGTGGTTTGGGCAGCTCCTACAATGAGCAGTTCTTC.

V usage is TRBV5-1 and J usage is TRBJ1-1; 10 nucleotides agree with TRBD1. J gave up 3 bases and V 4 bases, and 3 bases lay outside the gene matches. The CDR3 extends over 14 amino acids. The germline V gene has CDR1 SGHRS and CDR2 YFSETQ. CDR3 nucleotide sequence: TGCGCCAGCAGCGCCGGGACAGGGGACACTGAAGCTTTCTTT. Its protein is CASSAGTGDTEAFF.

The chain links TRBV18 to TRBJ2-7, with 13 bases fitting TRBD2. The germline gives CDR1 KGHSH, CDR2 LQKENI. The CDR3 spans 16 residues. With 1 base clipped from V and 4 bases from J, the junction kept 4 bases outside the gene matches. The CDR3 coding sequence is TGTGCCAGCTCACCACAACTAGCGGGGGGGCAGTACGAGCAGTACTTC. Translated: CASSPQLAGGQYEQYF.

This clone was detected only once. This chain joins TRBV4-1 and TRBJ2-2; 9 bases agree with TRBD1. This CDR3 region has 18 residues. The junction had 10 bases not matched to a gene; V was cut back by 2 bases and J by 3 bases. The germline V gene encodes CDR1 MGHRA and CDR2 YSYEKL. CDR3 sequence: CASSQRKQGAGDTGELFF. Here the CDR3 DNA reads TGCGCCAGCAGCCAAAGAAAACAGGGGGCGGGCGACACCGGGGAGCTGTTTTTT.

J is TRBJ2-3 and V is TRBV7-6; maybe TRBD2 (7 bases). CDR3 length equals 15 residues. V dropped 4 bases and J dropped 10 bases, with 21 bases sitting between them. Germline CDR1 and CDR2: SGHVS and FNYEAQ. CDR3 in DNA: TGTGCCAGCAGCTCGCCCGGGCTCGGGGAGGGGGCGCAGTATTTT. Amino acids: CASSSPGLGEGAQYF.

The chain employs TRBV9 and TRBJ2-1, with D maybe TRBD1 (5 bases). V was shortened by 3 bases and J by 4 bases, with 14 bases between the two germline ends. Germline loops: CDR1 SGDLS, CDR2 YYNGEE. This CDR3 spans 15 amino acids. The CDR3 nucleotides are TGTGCCAGCAGCGGACAGATCACTACGTACAATGAGCAGTTCTTC. This codes for CASSGQITTYNEQFF.

The rearrangement links TRBV28 to TRBJ1-1; 7 bases are shared with TRBD1. Germline V gene data show CDR1 as MDHEN and CDR2 as SYDVKM. The V gene end was trimmed by 5 bases and the J gene end by 4 bases; junction bases not matched to a gene: 13. There are 16 residues in the CDR3. The CDR3 sequence: CASSTMYRGLGTEAFF. The CDR3, as DNA: TGTGCCAGCAGTACAATGTACAGGGGTCTTGGCACTGAAGCTTTCTTT.